Each of the 23 T cell receptor beta chains below was sequenced from the same sample in a study of persistence of HIV-infected CD4 T cells (dated by TCRdb to the early 2020s). Reading the label with the study, this specimen's treatment or condition is: suppressive antiretroviral therapy. A pool of overlapping HIV-1 Gag 15-mer peptides, at approximately 0.95 ug per peptide per mL, was used to stimulate the cells. Nonresponding CD40L-negative CD69-negative CD45RO-high memory CD4+ T cells were sorted as memory populations depleted of antigen-responding cells. The immunoSEQ hsTCRB assay version 4, run in survey mode, was used to sequence TCRbeta repertoires from genomic DNA. Not all clones reach the TCRdb copy of this immuneACCESS table, which keeps in-frame sequences only. Checked studies attribute under half of the gap to unresolved V genes and leave the rest unexplained. The sample table records 38,000 or so clones; more than 75% of these occur just once. About 5% of the sample belongs to the ten largest clones.

These receptors have no identified antigens. Here the sequenced sample was cultured CD4+ T cells from PBMCs, taken from a patient who received antiretroviral therapy. Sample cell subset or site, as interpreted from the label and publication: CD40L-CD69- CD45RO-high memory CD4 T cells not responding to Gag peptides. The receptors derive from an adult with HIV. The donor label of this sample is uncertain.

The chain links TRBV6-4 to TRBJ2-7; 9 bases map to TRBD2. Germline values: CDR1 MRHNA, CDR2 SNTAGT. With V trimmed by 6 bases and J by 2 bases, 11 bases remained unmatched. CDR3 length: 16 amino acids. The CDR3 loop reads CASRGMELAGTYEQYF. The DNA of the CDR3 is TGTGCCAGCAGGGGAATGGAACTAGCGGGCACCTACGAGCAGTACTTC.

The table lists this clone with a few counts. The chain recombines TRBV5-1 with TRBJ2-3; 12 bases fit TRBD2. The CDR3 length is 16 residues. Trimming at V came to 4 bases and at J to 0 bases, leaving 3 bases not matched to a gene. The germline V gene encodes CDR1 SGHRS and CDR2 YFSETQ. The CDR3 nucleotides read TGCGCCAGCAGCCAAGGACTAGCGGGGAGCACAGATACGCAGTATTTT. It translates to CASSQGLAGSTDTQYF.

The CDR3 sequence: CASSPLAGTGYYGYTF. CDR3 nucleotides: TGTGCCAGCAGCCCTCTCGCCGGGACAGGGTATTATGGCTACACCTTC. The V gene is TRBV7-3, the J gene TRBJ1-2; 9 positions match TRBD1. This CDR3 has 16 amino acids. Germline CDR1 is SGHTA and CDR2 is FQGTGA. Unmatched junction bases numbered 12, after V lost 5 bases and J lost 5 bases.

Notes on this clone: At one end the junction does not follow the germline gene, possibly because of a read error. This sequence joins TRBV2 and TRBJ1-1, with D possibly TRBD1 on 5 matching bases. From germline, CDR1 is SNHLY and CDR2 FYNNEI. This CDR3 region has 13 residues. DNA for the CDR3: TGTGCCAGCAGAGAAGACAGCCGAACTGAAGCTTTCTTT. Translation gives CASREDSRTEAFF.

The chain employs TRBV5-1 and TRBJ2-3; TRBD2 might be the D (6 bases). V was pared by 0 bases and J by 6 bases, with 14 bases between. The germline V gene has CDR1 SGHRS and CDR2 YFSETQ. The CDR3 is made up of 15 amino acids. Written as DNA, the CDR3 is TGCGCCAGCAGCTTGGCGGGGGACGCATTTGATACGCAGTATTTT. Its translation is CASSLAGDAFDTQYF.

The chain uses TRBV28 and TRBJ1-1, with D unresolved. CDR3 size: 12 residues. Trimming removed 7 bases from V and 5 bases from J, with 11 bases in between. The germline V gene encodes CDR1 MDHEN and CDR2 SYDVKM. The chain's CDR3 is CASNLEDTEAFF. As DNA, the CDR3 is TGTGCCAGCAATCTCGAGGATACTGAAGCTTTCTTT.

This clone has a single count. This rearrangement joins TRBV6-5 to TRBJ1-6; D not resolved. Trimming stripped 4 bases from V and 7 bases from J, with 11 bases between. CDR3 length: 14 amino acids. CDR1 and CDR2 from the germline V gene are MNHEY and SVGAGI. The CDR3 here is CASSSGLRNSPLHF. CDR3 bases: TGTGCCAGCAGTTCCGGACTGAGGAATTCACCCCTCCACTTT.

V usage is TRBV19 and J usage is TRBJ2-7; possible D gene TRBD2, 5 bases. The CDR3 contains 12 residues. Per germline, CDR1 LNHDA and CDR2 SQIVND (reference sequence). Trimming took 4 bases from V and 6 from J, leaving 10 bases between them. CDR3 sequence: CASSRGEGEQYF. The DNA for the CDR3 is TGTGCCAGTAGTAGGGGAGAAGGCGAGCAGTACTTC.

The chain couples TRBV19 to TRBJ1-5, with TRBD1 identical over 8 bases. V trimming: 2 bases; J trimming: 7 bases; junction bases outside the gene matches: 13. The CDR3 contains 17 residues. Looked up from germline, CDR1 is LNHDA and CDR2 is SQIVND (reference sequence). CDR3 coding DNA: TGTGCCAGTAGTATAAACCCTCGGGCAGGGGGCGGGCAGCCCCAGCATTTT. Protein: CASSINPRAGGGQPQHF.

This chain connects TRBV19 to TRBJ1-5; TRBD1 matches 7 bases. CDR1 is LNHDA, CDR2 SQIVND, per germline (reference sequence). Trimming at V came to 3 bases and at J to 2 bases, leaving 4 bases not matched to a gene. CDR3 size: 15 residues. CDR3 bases: TGTGCCAGTAGTATGGGAGGGGGCGGCAATCAGCCCCAGCATTTT. Amino acid sequence: CASSMGGGGNQPQHF. The full variable domain, rest sourced from reference TRBV19 and TRBJ1-5, is DGGITQSPKYLFRKEGQNVTLSCEQNLNHDAMYWYRQDPGQGLRLIYYSQIVNDFQKGDIAEGYSVSREKKESFPLTVTSAQKNPTAFYLCASSMGGGGNQPQHFGDGTRLSIL.

The J gene is TRBJ2-7, the V gene TRBV3-1 (or the pseudogene TRBV3-2); maybe TRBD2 (6 bases). Per germline, CDR1 LGHDT and CDR2 YNNKEL (reference sequence). V lost 4 bases, J lost 0 bases, and 16 bases lay in between. The CDR3 has 16 amino acids. CDR3 DNA sequence: TGTGCCAGCAGCCCCTGGCCGGGACTTCCCTCCTACGAGCAGTACTTC. This gives the protein CASSPWPGLPSYEQYF.

The chain links TRBV5-4 to TRBJ2-1, with D possibly being TRBD1 (6 bases). The CDR3 extends over 15 amino acids. CDR1 is SGHNT, CDR2 YYREEE, per germline (reference sequence). The V gene lost 2 bases and the J gene lost 2 bases, with 11 bases spanning the gap. CDR3 in amino acids: CASSLQGGTYNEQFF. For the CDR3, the DNA is TGTGCCAGCAGCTTACAGGGTGGGACCTACAATGAGCAGTTCTTC.

The CDR3 loop is CASGRAEAFF. The DNA for the CDR3 is TGTGCCAGCGGGCGGGCTGAAGCTTTCTTT. This rearrangement joins TRBV2 to TRBJ1-1; D gene unclear. Germline CDR1 is SNHLY and CDR2 is FYNNEI. This CDR3 is built from 10 residues. The ends were cut back, 8 bases at V and 6 bases at J, with 7 bases in the middle. The full variable domain, completed using reference TRBV2 and TRBJ1-1, is EPEVTQTPSHQVTQMGQEVILRCVPISNHLYFYWYRQILGQKVEFLVSFYNNEISEKSEIFDDQFSVERPDGSNFTLKIRSTKLEDSAMYFCASGRAEAFFGQGTRLTVV.

The chain couples TRBV5-4 to TRBJ2-3; 12 bases map to TRBD2. The trim removed 0 bases at V and 2 bases at J, leaving 4 bases unmatched. The CDR3 length is 17 residues. Germline values: CDR1 SGHNT, CDR2 YYREEE (reference sequence). The CDR3 region has the DNA TGTGCCAGCAGCTTGGCCCTAGCGGGGGGGATCACAGATACGCAGTATTTT. Protein sequence: CASSLALAGGITDTQYF.

This chain uses TRBV7-9 with TRBJ2-6; D unclear. Germline V CDR1 and CDR2: SEHNR, FQNEAQ (reference sequence). This CDR3 comprises 14 residues. V dropped 1 base and J dropped 4 bases, with 5 bases sitting between them. CDR3 in amino acids: CASSLESGANVLTF. The DNA for the CDR3 is TGTGCCAGCAGCTTAGAATCCGGGGCCAACGTCCTGACTTTC.

The rearrangement joins TRBV6-5 to TRBJ1-5; 9 positions agree with TRBD1. V lost 7 bases to trimming and J lost 5 bases; unmatched junction nucleotides: 9. Looked up from germline, CDR1 is MNHEY and CDR2 is SVGAGI. The CDR3 consists of 15 residues. The CDR3 sequence is CASTGRDRVHQPQHF. For the CDR3, the DNA is TGTGCCAGCACCGGCCGGGACAGGGTTCATCAGCCCCAGCATTTT.

V is TRBV5-8 and J is TRBJ1-6, with a possible D match to TRBD1 (5 bases). The germline CDR1 and CDR2 sequences are SGHTS and YDEGEE. The CDR3 has 14 amino acids. Trimming shortened V by 0 bases and J by 6 bases, and 7 bases separated the two germline ends. The CDR3 DNA sequence: TGTGCCAGCAGCTTGGACGGGACTAATTCACCCCTCCACTTT. As protein: CASSLDGTNSPLHF. Full variable domain (missing parts from reference TRBV5-8 and TRBJ1-6): EAGVTQSPTHLIKTRGQQATLRCSPISGHTSVYWYQQALGLGLQFLLWYDEGEERNRGNFPPRFSGRQFPNYSSELNVNALELEDSALYLCASSLDGTNSPLHFGNGTRLTVT.

The chain carries TRBV13 and TRBJ2-3; 9 nucleotides align to TRBD2. Trimming cost V 0 bases and J 2 bases; bases outside gene matches: 9. The V gene's germline CDR1 is PRHDT and CDR2 FYEKMQ (reference sequence). The CDR3 has 18 residues. In nucleotides, the CDR3 is TGTGCCAGCAGCTTAGGCTCGAGCGGGGGGCCTTACACAGATACGCAGTATTTT. The encoded protein is CASSLGSSGGPYTDTQYF. Supplemented by reference TRBV13 and TRBJ2-3, the full variable domain reads AAGVIQSPRHLIKEKRETATLKCYPIPRHDTVYWYQQGPGQDPQFLISFYEKMQSDKGSIPDRFSAQQFSDYHSELNMSSLELGDSALYFCASSLGSSGGPYTDTQYFGPGTRLTVL.

The chain links TRBV4-2 to TRBJ2-2; perhaps TRBD2 as D (5 bases). Trimming left V 1 base short and J 8 bases short, with 8 bases between. The CDR3 is 13 amino acids. In germline, CDR1 is LGHNA, CDR2 YNFKEQ. CDR3 nucleotides: TGTGCCAGCAGCCAAGGAGCGGTGGGGGAGCTGTTTTTT. Translation: CASSQGAVGELFF.

V gene TRBV7-3 combines with J gene TRBJ2-7, with D perhaps matching TRBD2 (6 bases). The CDR3 extends over 16 amino acids. CDR1 and CDR2 from the germline V gene are SGHTA and FQGTGA. Trimming pared 1 base from V and 4 bases from J, leaving 17 bases between. The CDR3 nucleotides are TGTGCCAGCAGCTTAAGAGGTGGCCAGGGAGGATACGAGCAGTACTTC. It is translated as CASSLRGGQGGYEQYF.

The chain employs TRBV25-1 and TRBJ1-2, with D hard to call. CDR1 is MGHDK and CDR2 is SYGVNS in the germline V gene. The germline V and J ends were trimmed by 7 bases and 4 bases, with 16 bases remaining between them. CDR3 length: 14 residues. This chain's CDR3 is CASIEGPRGYGYTF. DNA of the CDR3: TGTGCCAGCATAGAGGGCCCCCGCGGCTATGGCTACACCTTC.

The rearrangement uses TRBV9 and TRBJ1-3; 12 bases match TRBD1. The junction had 3 bases not matched to a gene; V was cut back by 3 bases and J by 5 bases. The CDR3 spans 15 residues. Germline V CDR1 and CDR2: SGDLS, YYNGEE. CDR3 residues: CASSEGQGARNTIYF. The CDR3 coding sequence is TGTGCCAGCAGCGAGGGACAGGGGGCTAGAAACACCATATATTTT.

The genes are TRBV28 and TRBJ2-1, with D hard to call. There are 16 residues in the CDR3. Trimming removed 5 bases from V and 0 bases from J, with 14 bases in between. Germline values: CDR1 MDHEN, CDR2 SYDVKM. Here the CDR3 DNA reads TGTGCCAGCAGTCCCTTCTGGGCGAGCTCCTACAATGAGCAGTTCTTC. This translates into CASSPFWASSYNEQFF.